The 13 T cell receptor beta chains given below trace back to one sample, sequenced in a study of blood T cell repertoires in COVID-19. Data came from immunoSEQ multiplex PCR; TCRdb stores just in-frame clones and leaves some out. The data show 250,000 to 350,000 clones, with roughly 90% seen just once and under 3% held by the top ten. Sequenced material: peripheral blood. The receptors shown here come from a young woman with COVID-19, enrolled during active disease.

The rearrangement uses TRBV7-9 and TRBJ2-2; 15 bases are a match to TRBD2. V shed 6 bases and J 0 bases; nucleotides not matched to a gene: 2. This CDR3 region has 17 residues. Germline V CDR1 and CDR2: SEHNR, FQNEAQ (reference sequence). DNA for the CDR3: TGTGCCAGCAGAGGACTAGCGGGAGGGACGAACACCGGGGAGCTGTTTTTT. This sequence encodes CASRGLAGGTNTGELFF.

The chain uses TRBV19 and TRBJ2-7; 8 bases map to TRBD1. V shed 5 bases and J 7 bases; nucleotides not matched to a gene: 10. The germline V gene has CDR1 LNHDA and CDR2 SQIVND (reference sequence). This CDR3 region has 14 residues. CDR3 region: CASSPGQGLGEQYF. CDR3 DNA: TGTGCCAGTAGTCCCGGACAGGGATTGGGTGAGCAGTACTTC.

The chain couples TRBV15 to TRBJ1-3; D is unresolved. Germline-derived CDR1 and CDR2 are LNHNV and YYDKDF (reference sequence). The V gene lost 3 bases and the J gene lost 6 bases, with 21 bases spanning the gap. CDR3 length: 17 amino acids. In nucleotides, the CDR3 is TGTGCCACCAGCAGCGAACGGAACGGGGAATACGAAAACACCATATATTTT. It encodes CATSSERNGEYENTIYF.

The rearrangement uses TRBV19 and TRBJ1-1, with D possibly matching TRBD1 (6 bases). Trimming removed 5 bases at V and 4 bases at J, with 14 bases between. This CDR3 has 14 amino acids. Germline values: CDR1 LNHDA, CDR2 SQIVND (reference sequence). CDR3 in amino acids: CASSRLGQSTEAFF. The CDR3 nucleotides read TGTGCCAGTAGTCGACTTGGACAGAGCACTGAAGCTTTCTTT. Full variable domain (outside the CDR3, taken from reference TRBV19 and TRBJ1-1): DGGITQSPKYLFRKEGQNVTLSCEQNLNHDAMYWYRQDPGQGLRLIYYSQIVNDFQKGDIAEGYSVSREKKESFPLTVTSAQKNPTAFYLCASSRLGQSTEAFFGQGTRLTVV.

The chain links TRBV19 to TRBJ2-5; 10 bases fit TRBD2. J was trimmed by 2 bases and V by 1 base; bases with no gene match: 1. The V gene's germline CDR1 is LNHDA and CDR2 SQIVND (reference sequence). The CDR3 has 15 residues. CDR3 residues: CASSIGTSGQETQYF. The CDR3 DNA reads as TGTGCCAGTAGTATAGGGACTAGCGGACAAGAGACCCAGTACTTC. Full variable domain (outside the CDR3, taken from reference TRBV19 and TRBJ2-5): DGGITQSPKYLFRKEGQNVTLSCEQNLNHDAMYWYRQDPGQGLRLIYYSQIVNDFQKGDIAEGYSVSREKKESFPLTVTSAQKNPTAFYLCASSIGTSGQETQYFGPGTRLLVL.

The chain carries TRBV6-5 and TRBJ1-5; TRBD1 might be the D (6 bases). Trimming shortened V by 5 bases and J by 2 bases, and 13 bases separated the two germline ends. CDR3 length: 15 amino acids. The germline V gene has CDR1 MNHEY and CDR2 SVGAGI. CDR3 residues: CASSPGGRGNQPQHF. The CDR3 coding sequence is TGTGCCAGCAGTCCGGGGGGCCGGGGCAATCAGCCCCAGCATTTT.

The V call is TRBV6-5, the J call TRBJ2-5; D unresolved. CDR1 is MNHEY and CDR2 is SVGAGI in the germline V gene. This CDR3 comprises 11 residues. V was shortened by 6 bases and J by 4 bases, with 6 bases between the two germline ends. The CDR3 sequence is CASSLGETQYF. The CDR3 DNA sequence: TGTGCCAGCAGCCTAGGAGAGACCCAGTACTTC.

The chain couples TRBV30 to TRBJ2-3, with a tentative D call TRBD1 (5 bases). This CDR3 has 13 residues. Trimming took off 4 bases at V and 0 bases at J, with 8 bases between the two ends. Germline CDR1 and CDR2: GTSNPN and SVGIG (reference sequence). CDR3 in amino acids: CAWMGHSTDTQYF. The CDR3 coding sequence is TGTGCCTGGATGGGGCATAGCACAGATACGCAGTATTTT. The variable domain in full, with the rest retrieved from reference TRBV30 and TRBJ2-3, is SQTIHQWPATLVQPVGSPLSLECTVEGTSNPNLYWYRQAAGRGLQLLFYSVGIGQISSEVPQNLSASRPQDRQFILSSKKLLLSDSGFYLCAWMGHSTDTQYFGPGTRLTVL.

The chain carries TRBV15 and TRBJ2-3; the D gene is possibly TRBD1 (5 bases). The CDR3 sequence is 17 residues long. Germline loops: CDR1 LNHNV, CDR2 YYDKDF (reference sequence). V was clipped by 1 base and J by 0 bases, with 14 bases between them. CDR3 sequence (DNA): TGTGCCACCAGCAGAGTATGGGGCGGTGCTAGCACAGATACGCAGTATTTT. Translation: CATSRVWGGASTDTQYF.

The chain has TRBV3-1 (or the pseudogene TRBV3-2) and TRBJ1-2; perhaps TRBD1 as D (6 bases). Germline lookup yields CDR1 LGHDT and CDR2 YNNKEL (reference sequence). V was pared by 5 bases and J by 4 bases, with 20 bases between. The CDR3 spans 16 residues. CDR3 sequence reads: CASSLWTEEGGYGYTF. DNA for the CDR3: TGTGCCAGCAGCTTATGGACTGAAGAAGGGGGCTATGGCTACACCTTC.

This clone was counted only a few times. V gene TRBV29-1 combines with J gene TRBJ2-1; TRBD1 matches at 10 bases. In germline, CDR1 is SQVTM, CDR2 ANQGSEA. The CDR3 is made up of 15 amino acids. J gave up 6 bases and V 7 bases, and 12 bases lay outside the gene matches. The CDR3 DNA follows: TGCAGCGCCCCATCCGGGACAGGGGCCCTCAATGAGCAGTTCTTC. Residues: CSAPSGTGALNEQFF.

The chain recombines TRBV28 with TRBJ1-1; D is unclear. The germline V gene has CDR1 MDHEN and CDR2 SYDVKM. Trimming cost V 5 bases and J 11 bases, with 18 bases left between them. There are 13 residues in the CDR3. CDR3 amino acids: CASSLRAQRRAFF. DNA for the CDR3: TGTGCCAGCAGTCTGCGGGCCCAAAGGCGGGCTTTCTTT.

The V gene is TRBV5-1, the J gene TRBJ2-1; the match to TRBD2 covers 14 bases. Germline V gives CDR1 SGHRS, CDR2 YFSETQ. This CDR3 has 18 residues. After removal of 3 bases from V and 4 bases from J, the junction contained 9 bases not matched to a gene. The DNA for the CDR3 is TGCGCCAGCAGCTCGTCTGGGACTAGCGGGAGTAAGTACAATGAGCAGTTCTTC. Amino acid sequence: CASSSSGTSGSKYNEQFF.